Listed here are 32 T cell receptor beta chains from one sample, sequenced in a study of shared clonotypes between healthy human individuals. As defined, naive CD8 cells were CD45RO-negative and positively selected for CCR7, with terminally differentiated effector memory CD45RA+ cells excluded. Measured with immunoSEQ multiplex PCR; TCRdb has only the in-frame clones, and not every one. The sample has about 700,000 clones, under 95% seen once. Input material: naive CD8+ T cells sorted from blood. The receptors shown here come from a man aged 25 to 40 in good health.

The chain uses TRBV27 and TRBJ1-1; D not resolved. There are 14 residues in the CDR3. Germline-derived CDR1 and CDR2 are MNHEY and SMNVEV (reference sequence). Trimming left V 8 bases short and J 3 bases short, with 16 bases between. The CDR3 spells CASSSERGDTEAFF. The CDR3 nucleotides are TGTGCCAGCTCATCGGAAAGAGGCGACACTGAAGCTTTCTTT.

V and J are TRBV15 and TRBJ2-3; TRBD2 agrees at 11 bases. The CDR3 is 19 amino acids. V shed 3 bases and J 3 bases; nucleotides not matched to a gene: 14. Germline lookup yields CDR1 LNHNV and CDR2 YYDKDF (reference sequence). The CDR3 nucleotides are TGTGCCACCAGCAGGAAGCCGGGACAACTAGCGGGAGTAACAGATACGCAGTATTTT. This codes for CATSRKPGQLAGVTDTQYF.

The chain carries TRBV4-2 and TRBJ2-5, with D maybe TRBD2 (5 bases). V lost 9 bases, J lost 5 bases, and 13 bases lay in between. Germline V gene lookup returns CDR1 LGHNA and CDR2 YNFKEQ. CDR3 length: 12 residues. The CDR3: CARWERGETQYF. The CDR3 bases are TGTGCCAGATGGGAGCGAGGGGAGACCCAGTACTTC.

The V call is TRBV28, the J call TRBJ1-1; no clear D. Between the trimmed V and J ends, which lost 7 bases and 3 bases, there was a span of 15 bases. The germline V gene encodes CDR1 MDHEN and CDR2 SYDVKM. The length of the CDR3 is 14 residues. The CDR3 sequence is CASTPIREDTEAFF. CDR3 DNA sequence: TGTGCCAGCACCCCGATTAGGGAAGACACTGAAGCTTTCTTT.

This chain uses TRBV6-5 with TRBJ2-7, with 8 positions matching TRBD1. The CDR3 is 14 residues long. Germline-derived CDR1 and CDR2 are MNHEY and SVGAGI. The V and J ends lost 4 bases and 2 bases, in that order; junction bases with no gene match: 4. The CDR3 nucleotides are TGTGCCAGCAGTTTTAGACAGGGGACCTACGAGCAGTACTTC. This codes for CASSFRQGTYEQYF.

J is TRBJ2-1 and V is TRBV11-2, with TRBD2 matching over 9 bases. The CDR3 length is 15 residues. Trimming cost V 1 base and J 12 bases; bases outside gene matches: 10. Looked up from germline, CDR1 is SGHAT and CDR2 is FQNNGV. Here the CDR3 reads CASSLGLAGPPGQFF. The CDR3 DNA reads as TGTGCCAGCAGCTTAGGGCTAGCGGGACCCCCGGGGCAGTTCTTC. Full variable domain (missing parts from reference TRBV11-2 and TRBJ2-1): EAGVAQSPRYKIIEKRQSVAFWCNPISGHATLYWYQQILGQGPKLLIQFQNNGVVDDSQLPKDRFSAERLKGVDSTLKIQPAKLEDSAVYLCASSLGLAGPPGQFFGPGTRLTVL.

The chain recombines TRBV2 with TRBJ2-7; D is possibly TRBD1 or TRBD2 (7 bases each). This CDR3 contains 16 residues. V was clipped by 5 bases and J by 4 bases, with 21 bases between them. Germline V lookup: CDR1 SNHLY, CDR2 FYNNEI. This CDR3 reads CASSSKGGGRGYEQYF. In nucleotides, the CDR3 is TGTGCCAGCAGTTCTAAAGGGGGCGGGAGAGGGTACGAGCAGTACTTC.

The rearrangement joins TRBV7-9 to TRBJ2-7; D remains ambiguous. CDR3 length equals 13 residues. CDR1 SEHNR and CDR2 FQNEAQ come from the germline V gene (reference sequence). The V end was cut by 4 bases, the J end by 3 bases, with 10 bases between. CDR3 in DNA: TGTGCCAGCAGCTCCGCCCCGATCTACGAGCAGTACTTC. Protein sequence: CASSSAPIYEQYF. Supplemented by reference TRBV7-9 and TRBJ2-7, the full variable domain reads DTGVSQNPRHKITKRGQNVTFRCDPISEHNRLYWYRQTLGQGPEFLTYFQNEAQLEKSRLLSDRFSAERPKGSFSTLEIQRTEQGDSAMYLCASSSAPIYEQYFGPGTRLTVT.

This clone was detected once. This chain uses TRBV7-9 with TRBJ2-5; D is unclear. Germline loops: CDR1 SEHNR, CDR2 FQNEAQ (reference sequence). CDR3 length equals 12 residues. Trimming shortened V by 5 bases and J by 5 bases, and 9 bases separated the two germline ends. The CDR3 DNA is TGTGCCAGCAGCCAACCTGGGGAGACCCAGTACTTC. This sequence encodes CASSQPGETQYF.

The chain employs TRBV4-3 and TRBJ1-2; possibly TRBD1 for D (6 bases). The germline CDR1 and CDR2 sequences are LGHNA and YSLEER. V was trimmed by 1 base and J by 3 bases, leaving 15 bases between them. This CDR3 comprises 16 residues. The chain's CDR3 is CASSQVNRVPYYGYTF. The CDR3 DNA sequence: TGCGCCAGCAGCCAAGTAAACAGGGTCCCATACTATGGCTACACCTTC.

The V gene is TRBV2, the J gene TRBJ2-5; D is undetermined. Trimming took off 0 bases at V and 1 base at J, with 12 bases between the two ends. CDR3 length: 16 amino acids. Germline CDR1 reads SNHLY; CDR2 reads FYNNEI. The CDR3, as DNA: TGTGCCAGCAGTGAAGCATGGGTGGCAGTCCAAGAGACCCAGTACTTC. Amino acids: CASSEAWVAVQETQYF.

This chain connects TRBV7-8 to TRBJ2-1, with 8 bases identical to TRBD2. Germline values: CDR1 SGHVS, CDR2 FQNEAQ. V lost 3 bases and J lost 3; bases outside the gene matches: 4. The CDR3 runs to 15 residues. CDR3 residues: CASSFPGRDYNEQFF. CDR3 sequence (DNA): TGTGCCAGCAGCTTCCCCGGGAGGGACTACAATGAGCAGTTCTTC.

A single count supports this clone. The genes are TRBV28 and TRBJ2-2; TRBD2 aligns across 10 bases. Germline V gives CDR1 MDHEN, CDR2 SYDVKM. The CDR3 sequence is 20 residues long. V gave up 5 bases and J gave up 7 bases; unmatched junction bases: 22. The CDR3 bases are TGTGCCAGCAGTACCCCCCTAGCGGGAGTTGTTTTATCGTTGGGCGGGGAGCTGTTTTTT. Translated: CASSTPLAGVVLSLGGELFF.

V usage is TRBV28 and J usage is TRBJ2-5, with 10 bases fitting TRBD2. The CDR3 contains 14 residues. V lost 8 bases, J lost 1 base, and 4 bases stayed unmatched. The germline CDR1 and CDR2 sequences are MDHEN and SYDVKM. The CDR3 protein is CASQREGLQETQYF. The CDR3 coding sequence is TGTGCCAGCCAGCGGGAGGGCCTCCAAGAGACCCAGTACTTC.

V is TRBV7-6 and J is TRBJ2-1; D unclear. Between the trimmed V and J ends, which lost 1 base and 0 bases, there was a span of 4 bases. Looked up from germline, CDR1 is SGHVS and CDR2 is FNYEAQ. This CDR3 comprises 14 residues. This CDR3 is CASSLVSSYNEQFF. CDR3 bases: TGTGCCAGCAGCTTAGTGAGCTCCTACAATGAGCAGTTCTTC.

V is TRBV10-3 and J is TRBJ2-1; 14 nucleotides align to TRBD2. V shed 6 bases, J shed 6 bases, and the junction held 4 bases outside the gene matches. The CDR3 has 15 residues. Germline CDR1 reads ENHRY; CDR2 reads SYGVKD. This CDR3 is CAISSGTSGSNEQFF. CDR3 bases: TGTGCCATCAGCTCCGGGACTAGCGGGAGCAATGAGCAGTTCTTC.

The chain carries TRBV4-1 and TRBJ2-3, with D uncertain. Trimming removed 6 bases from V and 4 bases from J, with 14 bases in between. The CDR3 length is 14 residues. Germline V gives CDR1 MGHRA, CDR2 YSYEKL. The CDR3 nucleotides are TGCGCCAGCAGTCTCTCGACGGTGGCAGATACGCAGTATTTT. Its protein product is CASSLSTVADTQYF.

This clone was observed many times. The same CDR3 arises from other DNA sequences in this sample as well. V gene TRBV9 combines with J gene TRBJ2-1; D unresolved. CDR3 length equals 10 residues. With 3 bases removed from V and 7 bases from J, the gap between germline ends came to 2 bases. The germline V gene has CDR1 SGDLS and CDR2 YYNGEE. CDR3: CASSGNEQFF. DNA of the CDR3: TGTGCCAGCAGCGGGAATGAGCAGTTCTTC. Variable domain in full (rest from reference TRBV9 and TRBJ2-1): DSGVTQTPKHLITATGQRVTLRCSPRSGDLSVYWYQQSLDQGLQFLIQYYNGEERAKGNILERFSAQQFPDLHSELNLSSLELGDSALYFCASSGNEQFFGPGTRLTVL.

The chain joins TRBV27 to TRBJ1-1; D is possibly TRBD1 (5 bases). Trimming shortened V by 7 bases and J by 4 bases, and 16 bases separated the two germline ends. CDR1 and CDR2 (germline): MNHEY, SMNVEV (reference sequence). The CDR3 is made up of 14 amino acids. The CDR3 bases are TGTGCCAGCACCCCCTGGGGGGGTGGCACTGAAGCTTTCTTT. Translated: CASTPWGGGTEAFF.

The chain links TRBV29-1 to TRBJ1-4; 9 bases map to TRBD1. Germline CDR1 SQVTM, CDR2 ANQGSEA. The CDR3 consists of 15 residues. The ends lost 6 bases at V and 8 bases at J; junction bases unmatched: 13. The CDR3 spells CSVVDPGQGREKLFF. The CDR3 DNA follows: TGCAGCGTCGTCGATCCGGGACAGGGACGAGAAAAACTGTTTTTT. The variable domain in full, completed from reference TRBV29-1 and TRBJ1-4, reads SAVISQKPSRDICQRGTSLTIQCQVDSQVTMMFWYRQQPGQSLTLIATANQGSEATYESGFVIDKFPISRPNLTFSTLTVSNMSPEDSSIYLCSVVDPGQGREKLFFGSGTQLSVL.

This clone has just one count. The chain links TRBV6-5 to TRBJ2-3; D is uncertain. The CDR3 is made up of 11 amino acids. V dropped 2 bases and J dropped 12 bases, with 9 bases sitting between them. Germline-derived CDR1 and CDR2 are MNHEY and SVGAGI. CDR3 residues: CASSYGPLQYF. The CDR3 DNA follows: TGTGCCAGCAGTTACGGGCCCCTCCAGTATTTT.

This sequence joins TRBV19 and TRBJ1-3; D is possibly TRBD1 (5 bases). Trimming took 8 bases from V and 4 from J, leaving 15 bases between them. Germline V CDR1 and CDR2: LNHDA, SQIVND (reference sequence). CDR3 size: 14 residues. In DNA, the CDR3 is TGTGCCAGTGCCCGGAGGGGCAGCGGAAACACCATATATTTT. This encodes CASARRGSGNTIYF.

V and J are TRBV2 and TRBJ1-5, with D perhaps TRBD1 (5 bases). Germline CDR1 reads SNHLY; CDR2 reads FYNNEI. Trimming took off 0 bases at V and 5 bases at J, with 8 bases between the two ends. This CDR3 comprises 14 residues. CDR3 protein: CASSEATGYQPQHF. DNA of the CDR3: TGTGCCAGCAGTGAAGCTACAGGCTATCAGCCCCAGCATTTT.

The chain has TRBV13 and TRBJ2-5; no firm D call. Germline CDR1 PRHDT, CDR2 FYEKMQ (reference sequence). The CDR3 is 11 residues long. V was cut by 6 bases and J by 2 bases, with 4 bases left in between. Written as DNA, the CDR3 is TGTGCCAGCAGTCAACAAGAGACCCAGTACTTC. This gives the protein CASSQQETQYF. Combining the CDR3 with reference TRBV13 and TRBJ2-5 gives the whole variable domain AAGVIQSPRHLIKEKRETATLKCYPIPRHDTVYWYQQGPGQDPQFLISFYEKMQSDKGSIPDRFSAQQFSDYHSELNMSSLELGDSALYFCASSQQETQYFGPGTRLLVL.

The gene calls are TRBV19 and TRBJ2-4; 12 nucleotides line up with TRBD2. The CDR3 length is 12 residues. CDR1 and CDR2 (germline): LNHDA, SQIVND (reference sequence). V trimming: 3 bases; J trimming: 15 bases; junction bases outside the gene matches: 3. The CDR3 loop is CASSMTSGSRYF. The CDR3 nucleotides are TGTGCCAGTAGTATGACTAGCGGGAGTCGGTACTTC.

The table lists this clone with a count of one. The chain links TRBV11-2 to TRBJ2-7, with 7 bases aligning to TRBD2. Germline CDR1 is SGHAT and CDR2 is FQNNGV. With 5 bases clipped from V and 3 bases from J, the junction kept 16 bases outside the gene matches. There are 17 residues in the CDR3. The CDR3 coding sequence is TGTGCCAGCAGCCTAATTCGAGGCGGGAGCCTTTACTACGAGCAGTACTTC. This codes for CASSLIRGGSLYYEQYF.

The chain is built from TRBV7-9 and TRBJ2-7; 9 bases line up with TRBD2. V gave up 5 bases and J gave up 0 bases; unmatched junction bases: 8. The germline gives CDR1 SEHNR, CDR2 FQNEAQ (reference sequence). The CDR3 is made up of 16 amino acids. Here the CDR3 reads CASSPRLAVFSYEQYF. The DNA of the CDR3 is TGTGCCAGCAGCCCTAGACTAGCGGTCTTCTCCTACGAGCAGTACTTC.

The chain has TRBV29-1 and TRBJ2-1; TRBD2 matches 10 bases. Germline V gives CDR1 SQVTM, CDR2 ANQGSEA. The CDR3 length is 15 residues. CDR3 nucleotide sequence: TGCAGTAGGACTAGCGGTGCCAGCTCCTACAATGAGCAGTTCTTC. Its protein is CSRTSGASSYNEQFF.

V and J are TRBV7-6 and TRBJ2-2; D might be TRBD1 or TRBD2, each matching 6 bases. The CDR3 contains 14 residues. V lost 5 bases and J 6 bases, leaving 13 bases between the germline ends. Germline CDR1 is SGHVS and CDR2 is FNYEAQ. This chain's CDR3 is CASSPARGAGELFF. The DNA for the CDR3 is TGTGCCAGCAGCCCTGCAAGGGGGGCCGGGGAGCTGTTTTTT.

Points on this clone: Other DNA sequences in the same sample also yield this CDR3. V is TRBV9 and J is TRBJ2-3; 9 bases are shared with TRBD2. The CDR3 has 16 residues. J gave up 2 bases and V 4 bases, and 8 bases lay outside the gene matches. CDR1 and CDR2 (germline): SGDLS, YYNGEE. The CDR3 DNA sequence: TGTGCCAGCAGCCCACGGGCGGGAGGGTCCACAGATACGCAGTATTTT. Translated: CASSPRAGGSTDTQYF.

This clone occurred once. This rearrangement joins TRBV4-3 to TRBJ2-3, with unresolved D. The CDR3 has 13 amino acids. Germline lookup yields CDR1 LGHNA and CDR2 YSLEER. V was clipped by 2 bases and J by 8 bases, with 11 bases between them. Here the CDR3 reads CASSQSGKGTQYF. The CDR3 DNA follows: TGCGCCAGCAGCCAAAGTGGTAAAGGTACGCAGTATTTT.

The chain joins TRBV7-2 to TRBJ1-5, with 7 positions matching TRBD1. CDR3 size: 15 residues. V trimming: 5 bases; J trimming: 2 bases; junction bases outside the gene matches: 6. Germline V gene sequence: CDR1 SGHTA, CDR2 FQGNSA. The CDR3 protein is CASSPTGSGNQPQHF. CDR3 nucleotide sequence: TGTGCCAGCAGCCCGACAGGGTCTGGCAATCAGCCCCAGCATTTT.